Included here is one T cell receptor beta chain sequence, with context. Its target is not known. This sample stems from a study of shared clonotypes between healthy human individuals. Across the study: Two women and three men aged 18 to 49 made up the donors. The study, taken as a whole, reports: Naive subsets generally had larger estimated richness than memory subsets. Incomplete sequencing of sorted subsets was indicated by rarefaction despite large depth. Between a few donors, naive CD4 clonotypes were shared at a level of about 5.3%.

The repertoire was sequenced with immunoSEQ multiplex PCR; TCRdb's copy has only in-frame clones and lacks some. The repertoire holds some 500,000 clones, with 90% to 96% as singletons. The V end was cut by 8 bases, the J end by 4 bases, with 15 bases between. There are 13 residues in the CDR3. Germline-derived CDR1 and CDR2 are MNHNS and SASEGT. V gene TRBV6-1 combines with J gene TRBJ2-7; D is possibly TRBD1 (5 bases). Sequences were obtained from naive CD4+ T cells sorted from blood. The subset here: CD45RA+ positively selected. The receptor's source is a woman aged 30 to 39 in good health. The DNA for the CDR3 is TGTGCCAGCGGTCTAGTTGGGGCTTACGAGCAGTACTTC. The encoded protein is CASGLVGAYEQYF.